One and the same sample provided the 4 T cell receptor beta chains below, sequenced in a study of T cells in Graves' hyperthyroidism and ophthalmopathy. It was RNA transcripts that yielded the amplified TCR beta CDR3 regions. RT-PCR in the first round (using the HTBI primer set) targeted the TCR CDR3. TCRdb re-called the multiplex PCR reads with MiXCR, one entry per CDR3 protein. The repertoire has 340,000 or so distinct CDR3 sequences, 20% to 25% of them found once; the top ten carry around 50%. The specimen sequenced was blood. The receptors stem from a woman between 45 and 60 years old with Graves' hyperthyroidism.

This clonotype was seen more than once but under ten times. The chain couples TRBV3-1 to TRBJ1-2; 9 bases match TRBD1. The CDR3 sequence is 14 residues long. The junction had 3 bases not matched to a gene; V was cut back by 1 base and J by 6 bases. The germline CDR1 and CDR2 sequences are LGHDT and YNNKEL (reference sequence). Here the CDR3 DNA reads TGTGCCAGCAGCCAAGGACAGGGGGGAAATGGCTACACCTTC. This sequence encodes CASSQGQGGNGYTF.

This clonotype was observed at least ten times. In nucleotides, the CDR3 is TGTGCCAGTAGTATTAAGTTGACAGATACGCAGTATTTT. Protein: CASSIKLTDTQYF. The chain has TRBV19 and TRBJ2-3; no firm D call. V lost 3 bases and J 3 bases, leaving 7 bases between the germline ends. Germline loops: CDR1 LNHDA, CDR2 SQIVND (reference sequence). The CDR3 spans 13 residues. Looking up the rest from reference TRBV19 and TRBJ2-3 gives the full variable domain: DGGITQSPKYLFRKEGQNVTLSCEQNLNHDAMYWYRQDPGQGLRLIYYSQIVNDFQKGDIAEGYSVSREKKESFPLTVTSAQKNPTAFYLCASSIKLTDTQYFGPGTRLTVL.

At least ten counts were recorded for this clonotype. V gene TRBV2 combines with J gene TRBJ2-5; 13 bases align to TRBD2. This CDR3 comprises 16 residues. Trimming took 4 bases from V and 2 from J; bases not matched to a gene: 4. The germline V gene has CDR1 SNHLY and CDR2 FYNNEI. CDR3 coding DNA: TGTGCCAGCAGTGTTGGACTAGCGGGGGCTCAAGAGACCCAGTACTTC. Its protein is CASSVGLAGAQETQYF.

This clonotype was seen a few times. The J gene is TRBJ1-4, the V gene TRBV7-8; TRBD1 might be the D (6 bases). The V gene's germline CDR1 is SGHVS and CDR2 FQNEAQ. Trimming took 6 bases from V and 4 from J, leaving 15 bases between them. The CDR3 consists of 15 residues. CDR3 sequence: CASRPRTANNEKLFF. The CDR3 nucleotides read TGTGCCAGCAGACCTCGGACAGCTAATAATGAAAAACTGTTTTTT.